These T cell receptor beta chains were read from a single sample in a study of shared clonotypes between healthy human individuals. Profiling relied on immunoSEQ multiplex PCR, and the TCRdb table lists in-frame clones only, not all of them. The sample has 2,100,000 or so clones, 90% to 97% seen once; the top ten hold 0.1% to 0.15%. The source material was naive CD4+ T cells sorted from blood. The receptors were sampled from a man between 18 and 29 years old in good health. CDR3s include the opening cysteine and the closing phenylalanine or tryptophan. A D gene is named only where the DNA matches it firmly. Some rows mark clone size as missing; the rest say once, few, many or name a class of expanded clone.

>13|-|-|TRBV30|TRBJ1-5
TGTGCCTGGAGTGTGCAGTTCAATCAGCCCCAGCATTTT
CAWSVQFNQPQHF
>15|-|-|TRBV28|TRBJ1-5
TGTGCCAGCAGCTCCCGGGCAGGCGGCAATCAGCCCCAGCATTTT
CASSSRAGGNQPQHF
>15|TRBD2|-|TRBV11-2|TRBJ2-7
TGTGCCAGCAGCTTAGGTCTAGCGGGAACCTACGAGCAGTACTTC
CASSLGLAGTYEQYF
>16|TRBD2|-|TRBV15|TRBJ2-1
TGTGCCACCAGCAGAGAACTAGCGGGTCCCTACAATGAGCAGTTCTTC
CATSRELAGPYNEQFF
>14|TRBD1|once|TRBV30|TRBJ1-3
TGTGCCTGGCAGACCGGGACAGGGATCCAAGGGATATATTTT
CAWQTGTGIQGIYF
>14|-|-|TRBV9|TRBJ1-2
TGTGCCAGCGGAAAAGGACAGACGCTCGGTGGCTACACCTTC
CASGKGQTLGGYTF
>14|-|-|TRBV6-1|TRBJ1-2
TGTGCCAGCAGGACGACGTTGACTAACTATGGCTACACCTTC
CASRTTLTNYGYTF
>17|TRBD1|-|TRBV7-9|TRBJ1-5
TGTGCCAGCAGCTTAACCTTCGACAGGGGTCGGAATCAGCCCCAGCATTTT
CASSLTFDRGRNQPQHF
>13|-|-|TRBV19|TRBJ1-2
TGTGCCAGTAGTATGGAAAGAGGGCATGGCTACACCTTC
CASSMERGHGYTF
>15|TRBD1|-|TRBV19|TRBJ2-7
TGTGCCAGTAGTATATACGGACAGGGTTCCTACGAGCAGTACTTC
CASSIYGQGSYEQYF
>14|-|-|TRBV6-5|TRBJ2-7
TGTGCCAGCAGTTACTCAGCAGGTATTTACGAGCAGTACTTC
CASSYSAGIYEQYF
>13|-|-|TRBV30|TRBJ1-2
TGTGCCTGGAGTGTACGGGGGGTAGGGGGCTACACCTTC
CAWSVRGVGGYTF
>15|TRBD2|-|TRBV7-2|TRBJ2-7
TGTGCCAGCAGCTTAGGAGGGCTAGCGGGTAACGAGCAGTACTTC
CASSLGGLAGNEQYF
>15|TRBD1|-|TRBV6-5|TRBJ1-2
TGTGCCAGCAGTTACCCCGGGACAGGGATTGGTGGCTACACCTTC
CASSYPGTGIGGYTF
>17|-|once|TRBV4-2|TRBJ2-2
TGTGCCAGCAGCCAAGTCCTACCGGGTCCGAACACCGGGGAGCTGTTTTTT
CASSQVLPGPNTGELFF
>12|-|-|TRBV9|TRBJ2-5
TGTGCCAGCAGCGCGGAGGGAGAGACCCAGTACTTC
CASSAEGETQYF
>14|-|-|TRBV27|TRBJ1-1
TGTGCCAGCAGTTTGGAGGGGCAGGTCTCTGAAGCTTTCTTT
CASSLEGQVSEAFF
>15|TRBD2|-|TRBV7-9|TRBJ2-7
TGTGCCAGCAGCTCCGGGACTAGCGGAATCTACGAGCAGTACTTC
CASSSGTSGIYEQYF
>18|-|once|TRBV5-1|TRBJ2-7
TGCGCCAGCAGCAAAGGGGCGGGACAGCGGAGCCCAGAGGGCGAGCAGTACTTC
CASSKGAGQRSPEGEQYF
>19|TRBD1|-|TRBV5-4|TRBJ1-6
TGTGCCAGCAGCTGGTCCGGGACAGGGGTAGGATCCTATAATTCACCCCTCCACTTT
CASSWSGTGVGSYNSPLHF
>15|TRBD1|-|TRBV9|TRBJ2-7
TGTGCCAGCAGCGGGGCCTCCGGGACAGGGGTCGAGCAGTACTTC
CASSGASGTGVEQYF
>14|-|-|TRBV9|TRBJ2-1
TGTGCCAGCAGCGCCGGGGGATCCTACAATGAGCAGTTCTTC
CASSAGGSYNEQFF
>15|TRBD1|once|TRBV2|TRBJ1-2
TGTGCCAGCAGTGAAGGGGGACAGGGAACCGGTGGCTACACCTTC
CASSEGGQGTGGYTF
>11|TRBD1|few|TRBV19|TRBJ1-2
TGTGCCACGGGACAGGGCTCCGGCTACACCTTC
CATGQGSGYTF
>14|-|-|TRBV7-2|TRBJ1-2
TGTGCCAGCAGCTTAGTAGGGACACCTTATGGCTACACCTTC
CASSLVGTPYGYTF
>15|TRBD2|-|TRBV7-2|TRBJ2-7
TGTGCCAGCAGCTTAGATCGCGGGGGGCACAACGAGCAGTACTTC
CASSLDRGGHNEQYF
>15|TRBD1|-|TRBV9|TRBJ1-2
TGTGCCAGCAGCGTAGTCCCTGACAGGGGCCGGGGCTACACCTTC
CASSVVPDRGRGYTF
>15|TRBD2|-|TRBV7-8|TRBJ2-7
TGTGCCAGCAGCTTAGGAGCAGCGGGACCCTACGAGCAGTACTTC
CASSLGAAGPYEQYF
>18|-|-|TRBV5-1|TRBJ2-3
TGCGCCAGCAGCTTGGGATCTTTTTTCTCGACTAGCACAGATACGCAGTATTTT
CASSLGSFFSTSTDTQYF
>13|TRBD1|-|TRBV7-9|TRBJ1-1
TGTGCCAGCAGCCGACAGGGAGACAGTGAAGCTTTCTTT
CASSRQGDSEAFF
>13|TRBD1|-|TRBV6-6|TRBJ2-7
TGTGCCAGCAGCTTGACAGGGATCCACGAGCAGTACTTC
CASSLTGIHEQYF
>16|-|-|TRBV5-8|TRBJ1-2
TGTGCCAGCAGCTTGGGCCCCGGTATGTTTAACTATGGCTACACCTTC
CASSLGPGMFNYGYTF
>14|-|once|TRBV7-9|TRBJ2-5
TGTGCCAGCAGCTTAACTTGGGGGGAAGAGACCCAGTACTTC
CASSLTWGEETQYF
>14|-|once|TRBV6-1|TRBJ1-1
TGTGCCAGCAGCGTCGGCAGGTCAAACACTGAAGCTTTCTTT
CASSVGRSNTEAFF
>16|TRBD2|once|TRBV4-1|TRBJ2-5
TGCGCCAGCAGCCAAGATCGGCGGGAGGGCGCAGAGACCCAGTACTTC
CASSQDRREGAETQYF
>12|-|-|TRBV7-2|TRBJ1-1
TGTGCCAGCAGGGATCCATGGAGGGAAGCTTTCTTT
CASRDPWREAFF
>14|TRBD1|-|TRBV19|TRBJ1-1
TGTGCCAGTAGTAACCCCGGACAGGGTTTGCGAGCTTTCTTT
CASSNPGQGLRAFF
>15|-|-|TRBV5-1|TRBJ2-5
TGCGCCAGCAGCAGCTTGCAGGGTGGGATGGAGACCCAGTACTTC
CASSSLQGGMETQYF
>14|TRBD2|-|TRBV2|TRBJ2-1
TGTGCCAGCAGACCTCGGGAGGGCGGACATGAGCAGTTCTTC
CASRPREGGHEQFF
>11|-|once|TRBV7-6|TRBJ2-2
TGTGCCAGCAGCTCCGCTATGGAGCTGTTTTTT
CASSSAMELFF
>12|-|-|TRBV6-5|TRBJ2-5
TGTGCCAGCAGTTACTCGGGGGCGACCCAGTACTTC
CASSYSGATQYF
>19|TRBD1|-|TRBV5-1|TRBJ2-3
TGCGCCAGCAGCCTTGCCCGGACAGGGTCCCTACGATTCACAGATACGCAGTATTTT
CASSLARTGSLRFTDTQYF
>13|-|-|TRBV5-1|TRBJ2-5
TGCGCCAGCAGCTTATCTGGGGAAGAGACCCAGTACTTC
CASSLSGEETQYF
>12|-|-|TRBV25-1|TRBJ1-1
TGTGCCAGCAGTAACGGGGCCACCGAAGCTTTCTTT
CASSNGATEAFF
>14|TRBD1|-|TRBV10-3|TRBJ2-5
TGTGCCATCAGGGGAAGGGACAGCCAAGAGACCCAGTACTTC
CAIRGRDSQETQYF